The sequence of this T cell receptor (beta chain) was determined in a study of T cell responses to AZD1222 COVID-19 vaccine. Whole-study results and caveats: White British people made up most donors, females outnumbered males, and clonal diversity was possibly underestimated.

To note about this clone: Its antigen is as yet unknown.

The CDR3 consists of 14 residues. Per germline, CDR1 SGHTA and CDR2 FQGTGA. Trimming took off 2 bases at V and 11 bases at J, with 17 bases between the two ends. Second doses at about 4 or about 12 weeks were pooled. The data were produced by immunoSEQ multiplex PCR, yet TCRdb's version contains in-frame clones alone and is incomplete. Here the sample spans 120,000 or so clones, just over 85% being singletons. Sequencing was performed on peripheral blood, taken 28 days after the second AZD1222 dose. This TCR derives from an adult who received the AZD1222 COVID-19 vaccine. The chain couples TRBV7-3 to TRBJ2-3; D may correspond to TRBD1 or TRBD2 (7 bases each). This CDR3 is CASSLGLSGGVQYF. CDR3 coding DNA: TGTGCCAGCAGCTTAGGGTTATCAGGGGGGGTGCAGTATTTT.